These 23 T cell receptor beta chains were sequenced from one sample in a study of Ad26.COV2.S vaccination and SARS-CoV-2 variants. Sample treatment: about 20 received Ad26.COV2.S at low or high dose, single or two shots; several received placebo; per-sample allocation not given. At day 63 after the first vaccine or placebo injection, samples were drawn. Libraries were prepared by immunoSEQ multiplex PCR; TCRdb keeps only in-frame clonotypes and omits some of them. Of a few hundred thousand clones listed, around 88% are singletons. Sequencing was performed on peripheral blood, taken in a trial of Ad26.COV2.S vaccine versus placebo. These receptors were taken from a person aged 18-60 years who received the Ad26.COV2.S COVID-19 vaccine or a placebo.

The V call is TRBV24-1, the J call TRBJ1-2; 9 nucleotides match TRBD1. The V and J ends lost 4 bases and 4 bases, in that order; junction bases with no gene match: 18. The CDR3 is made up of 19 amino acids. Germline CDR1 reads KGHDR; CDR2 reads SFDVKD. CDR3 in DNA: TGTGCCACCAGTGAGTCGATCCCCGGACAGGGGACGTCTAGCTATGGCTACACCTTC. This gives the protein CATSESIPGQGTSSYGYTF.

V gene TRBV9 combines with J gene TRBJ2-7; 7 bases are a match to TRBD1. This CDR3 contains 15 residues. CDR1 and CDR2 (germline): SGDLS, YYNGEE. V was pared by 0 bases and J by 2 bases, with 5 bases of the junction left unmatched. CDR3 nucleotide sequence: TGTGCCAGCAGCGTAGGAGCAGGGGGACCCTACGAGCAGTACTTC. Protein product: CASSVGAGGPYEQYF.

This clone was picked up many times. V gene TRBV2 combines with J gene TRBJ2-3; D gene unclear. The CDR3 runs 13 residues. Germline V lookup: CDR1 SNHLY, CDR2 FYNNEI. Between the trimmed V and J ends, which lost 7 bases and 3 bases, there was a span of 11 bases. CDR3 in DNA: TGTGCCAGCAACGGAGTTTTTACAGATACGCAGTATTTT. Its protein is CASNGVFTDTQYF.

The chain employs TRBV7-2 and TRBJ2-1; D gene ambiguous. Germline V CDR1 and CDR2: SGHTA, FQGNSA. This CDR3 has 13 residues. V lost 4 bases and J lost 6, with 10 bases in between. The CDR3 DNA sequence: TGTGCCAGCAGCTCACCGGTCCCCAATGAGCAGTTCTTC. It is translated as CASSSPVPNEQFF.

The chain joins TRBV3-1 (or the pseudogene TRBV3-2) to TRBJ2-4; possibly TRBD1 or TRBD2 for D (7 bases each). Trimming left V 1 base short and J 3 bases short, with 10 bases between. Germline V gene lookup returns CDR1 LGHDT and CDR2 YNNKEL (reference sequence). The CDR3 is 15 amino acids. DNA of the CDR3: TGTGCCAGCAGCCAAGCAGGGGGGGTCAAAAACATTCAGTACTTC. Amino acids: CASSQAGGVKNIQYF.

The chain uses TRBV7-2 and TRBJ2-3, with no clear D. Germline CDR1 reads SGHTA; CDR2 reads FQGNSA. The V and J ends lost 8 bases and 1 base respectively, with 10 bases between them. The CDR3 is made up of 13 amino acids. The CDR3 coding sequence is TGTGCCAGCGGTCACTTCGGCACAGATACGCAGTATTTT. Its translation is CASGHFGTDTQYF.

The chain's CDR3 is CASSQTQGVGKNIQYF. DNA of the CDR3: TGTGCCAGCAGCCAAACGCAGGGAGTAGGCAAAAACATTCAGTACTTC. The J gene is TRBJ2-4, the V gene TRBV14; either TRBD1 or TRBD2 may fit D (5 bases each). The germline gives CDR1 SGHDN, CDR2 FVKESK. The CDR3 sequence is 16 residues long. V was pared by 2 bases and J by 3 bases, with 14 bases between.

This chain uses TRBV2 with TRBJ1-2; 9 bases are a match to TRBD1. The V segment lost 5 bases and the J segment 2 bases; nucleotides outside the gene matches: 3. The CDR3 loop spans 14 amino acids. Germline-derived CDR1 and CDR2 are SNHLY and FYNNEI. The CDR3 reads CASSTQGANYGYTF. The CDR3 region has the DNA TGTGCCAGCAGTACACAGGGGGCAAACTATGGCTACACCTTC.

The J gene is TRBJ2-7, the V gene TRBV3-1 (or the pseudogene TRBV3-2); D gene ambiguous. The CDR3 runs to 16 residues. In germline, CDR1 is LGHDT, CDR2 YNNKEL (reference sequence). Trimming shortened V by 4 bases and J by 4 bases, and 20 bases separated the two germline ends. CDR3 in DNA: TGTGCCAGCAGCCCCGGGTCAGGCTATTCCAATTACGAGCAGTACTTC. Translation gives CASSPGSGYSNYEQYF.

V usage is TRBV6-2 or TRBV6-3 and J usage is TRBJ1-2, with 8 bases lining up with TRBD1. V shed 6 bases and J 8 bases; nucleotides not matched to a gene: 11. The germline CDR1 and CDR2 sequences are MNHEY and SVGEGT. CDR3 length equals 14 residues. The CDR3 sequence is CASSPSGQGHGYTF. The CDR3, as DNA: TGTGCCAGCAGCCCATCCGGACAGGGTCACGGCTACACCTTC.

The gene calls are TRBV2 and TRBJ1-4; 8 bases fit TRBD1. Germline V gives CDR1 SNHLY, CDR2 FYNNEI. This CDR3 is built from 15 residues. Trimming removed 5 bases from V and 3 bases from J; junction bases left unmatched: 5. In nucleotides, the CDR3 is TGTGCCAGCAGTTTTCAGGGGGCGGCTAATGAAAAACTGTTTTTT. As protein: CASSFQGAANEKLFF.

The chain carries TRBV12-3 or TRBV12-4 and TRBJ2-3; D uncertain. This CDR3 spans 13 amino acids. The germline V and J ends were trimmed by 10 bases and 0 bases, with 11 bases remaining between them. CDR3 nucleotides: TGTGCCACCCGTTCTGGGAGCACAGATACGCAGTATTTT. Translated, it gives CATRSGSTDTQYF.

The genes are TRBV14 and TRBJ2-7, with no clear D. V shed 0 bases and J shed 3 bases, with 6 bases lying between them. This CDR3 is built from 13 residues. Germline loops: CDR1 SGHDN, CDR2 FVKESK. CDR3 residues: CASSQDTYYEQYF. The CDR3 DNA is TGTGCCAGCAGCCAAGATACATACTACGAGCAGTACTTC.

J is TRBJ2-3 and V is TRBV29-1, with D unclear. V gave up 3 bases and J gave up 5 bases, with 18 bases separating them. The V gene's germline CDR1 is SQVTM and CDR2 ANQGSEA. The CDR3 runs 15 residues. CDR3 DNA: TGCAGCGTTGAGAATCTGAGTAGTGTAAAAGATACGCAGTATTTT. This gives the protein CSVENLSSVKDTQYF.

The V and J genes are TRBV7-2 and TRBJ1-5; 8 bases match TRBD1. This CDR3 has 14 amino acids. Germline V gives CDR1 SGHTA, CDR2 FQGNSA. With V trimmed by 7 bases and J by 2 bases, 4 bases remained unmatched. CDR3 in DNA: TGTGCCAGCACCTTGACAGGGGGCAATCAGCCCCAGCATTTT. This encodes CASTLTGGNQPQHF.

The chain links TRBV30 to TRBJ1-2, with 8 bases aligning to TRBD1. V was clipped by 2 bases and J by 4 bases; unmatched bases: 6. Germline V CDR1 and CDR2: GTSNPN, SVGIG (reference sequence). The CDR3 extends over 14 amino acids. This CDR3 reads CAWSTTGVSYGYTF. CDR3 bases: TGTGCCTGGAGTACGACAGGGGTCAGCTATGGCTACACCTTC. The complete variable domain, with remaining parts taken from reference TRBV30 and TRBJ1-2, reads SQTIHQWPATLVQPVGSPLSLECTVEGTSNPNLYWYRQAAGRGLQLLFYSVGIGQISSEVPQNLSASRPQDRQFILSSKKLLLSDSGFYLCAWSTTGVSYGYTFGSGTRLTVV.

V usage is TRBV19 and J usage is TRBJ2-2; 10 bases align to TRBD1. Germline assignment: CDR1 LNHDA and CDR2 SQIVND (reference sequence). Trimming at V came to 8 bases and at J to 1 base, leaving 1 base not matched to a gene. The CDR3 is 14 amino acids. CDR3 protein: CASRDRGNTGELFF. For the CDR3, the DNA is TGTGCCAGTCGGGACAGGGGGAACACCGGGGAGCTGTTTTTT.

This clone has only one observation. This chain joins TRBV7-9 and TRBJ2-2; TRBD2 aligns across 15 bases. The V and J ends lost 4 bases and 3 bases, in that order; junction bases with no gene match: 3. The CDR3 contains 17 residues. Germline lookup yields CDR1 SEHNR and CDR2 FQNEAQ (reference sequence). The CDR3: CASSSWTSGGDTGELFF. The CDR3 nucleotides are TGTGCCAGCAGCTCGTGGACTAGCGGGGGGGACACCGGGGAGCTGTTTTTT. The full variable domain, rest sourced from reference TRBV7-9 and TRBJ2-2, is DTGVSQNPRHKITKRGQNVTFRCDPISEHNRLYWYRQTLGQGPEFLTYFQNEAQLEKSRLLSDRFSAERPKGSFSTLEIQRTEQGDSAMYLCASSSWTSGGDTGELFFGEGSRLTVL.

V gene TRBV7-2 combines with J gene TRBJ2-7, with D uncertain. The CDR3 has 13 residues. The germline gives CDR1 SGHTA, CDR2 FQGNSA. The V and J ends lost 0 bases and 9 bases respectively, with 12 bases between them. Here the CDR3 reads CASSLAIPETQYF. As DNA, the CDR3 is TGTGCCAGCAGCTTAGCAATTCCCGAGACGCAGTACTTC.

The chain is built from TRBV19 and TRBJ1-4; weak D call: TRBD1 (5 bases). The CDR3 has 15 amino acids. Germline V gene data show CDR1 as LNHDA and CDR2 as SQIVND (reference sequence). Trimming left V 3 bases short and J 0 bases short, with 8 bases between. The DNA for the CDR3 is TGTGCCAGTAGTATCGCAGGGACAACTAATGAAAAACTGTTTTTT. It codes for CASSIAGTTNEKLFF.

The chain joins TRBV7-8 to TRBJ2-1; a weak D match, TRBD2 (5 bases). CDR3 size: 17 residues. V lost 0 bases to trimming and J lost 1 base, with 13 bases between them. Germline CDR1 is SGHVS and CDR2 is FQNEAQ. CDR3 DNA: TGTGCCAGCAGCTTAGCGGCTAGCCGACCATCCTACAATGAGCAGTTCTTC. Residues: CASSLAASRPSYNEQFF.

V gene TRBV29-1 combines with J gene TRBJ2-1; 8 bases match TRBD2. The V segment lost 2 bases and the J segment 9 bases; nucleotides outside the gene matches: 15. CDR3 length: 16 residues. Germline-derived CDR1 and CDR2 are SQVTM and ANQGSEA. The CDR3 DNA reads TGCAGCGTTGAACCGTCAGAGAGCGGGAGACGGAGTGAGCAGTTCTTC. This encodes CSVEPSESGRRSEQFF.

This clone was observed once. This rearrangement joins TRBV3-1 (or the pseudogene TRBV3-2) to TRBJ2-1; tentative D call: TRBD2 (6 bases). Trimming stripped 0 bases from V and 13 bases from J, with 19 bases between. The length of the CDR3 is 15 residues. CDR1 and CDR2 (germline): LGHDT, YNNKEL (reference sequence). CDR3 nucleotides: TGTGCCAGCAGCCAAGAAGGGAACGGGAGAAGAGAACAGTTCTTC. Translated, it gives CASSQEGNGRREQFF.